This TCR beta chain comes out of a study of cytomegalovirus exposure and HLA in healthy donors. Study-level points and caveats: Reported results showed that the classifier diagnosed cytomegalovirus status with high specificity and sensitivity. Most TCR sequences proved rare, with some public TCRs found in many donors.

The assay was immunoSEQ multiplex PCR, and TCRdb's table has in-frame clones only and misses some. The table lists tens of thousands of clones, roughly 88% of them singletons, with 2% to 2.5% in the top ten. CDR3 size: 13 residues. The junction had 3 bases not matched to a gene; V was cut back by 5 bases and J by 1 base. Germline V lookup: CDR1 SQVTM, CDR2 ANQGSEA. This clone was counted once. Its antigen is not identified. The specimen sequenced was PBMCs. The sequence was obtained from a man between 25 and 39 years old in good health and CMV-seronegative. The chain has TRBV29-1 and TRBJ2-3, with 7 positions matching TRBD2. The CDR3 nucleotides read TGCAGCGTTCTGCTAGCGGGCACAGATACGCAGTATTTT. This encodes CSVLLAGTDTQYF.